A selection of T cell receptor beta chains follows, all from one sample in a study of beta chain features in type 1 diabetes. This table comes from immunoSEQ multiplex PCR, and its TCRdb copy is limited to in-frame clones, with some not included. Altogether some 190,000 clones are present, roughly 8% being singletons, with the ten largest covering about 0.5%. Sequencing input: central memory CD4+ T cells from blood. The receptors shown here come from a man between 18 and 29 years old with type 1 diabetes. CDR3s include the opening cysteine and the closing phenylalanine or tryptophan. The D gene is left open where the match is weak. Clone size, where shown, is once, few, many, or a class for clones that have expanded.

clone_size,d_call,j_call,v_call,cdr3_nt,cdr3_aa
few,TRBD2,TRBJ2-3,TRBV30,TGTGCCTGGAGTAGGGGACTAGCGGCAGATACGCAGTATTTT,CAWSRGLAADTQYF
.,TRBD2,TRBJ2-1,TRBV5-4,TGCGCCAGCAGCCAAGGTAGCGGGGTAATCGATGAGCAGTTCTTC,CASSQGSGVIDEQFF
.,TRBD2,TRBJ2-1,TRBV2,TGTGCCAGCAGTGAAGCTCGGGGGGGGACCGGGTTCTTC,CASSEARGGTGFF
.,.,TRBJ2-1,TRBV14,TGTGCCAGCAGTCCGACTCTAGCATTCAATGAGCAGTTCTTC,CASSPTLAFNEQFF
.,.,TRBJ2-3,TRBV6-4,TGTGCCAGCAGTGACCAGGGGAGGGGAGATACGCAGTATTTT,CASSDQGRGDTQYF
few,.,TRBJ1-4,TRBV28,TGTGCCAGCAGTTTAAGCGCAAGAAATGAAAAACTGTTTTTT,CASSLSARNEKLFF
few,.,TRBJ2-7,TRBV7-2,TGTGCCAGCAATAGACTCAGGGATTACGAGCAGTACTTC,CASNRLRDYEQYF
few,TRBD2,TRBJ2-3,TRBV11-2,TGTGCCAGCAGCCCGGGACTAGCGGCCACAGATACGCAGTATTTT,CASSPGLAATDTQYF
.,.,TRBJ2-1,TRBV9,TGTGCCAGCGGTGGAGGGGATAGGGGTGAGCAGTTCTTC,CASGGGDRGEQFF
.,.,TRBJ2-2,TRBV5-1,TGCGCCAGCAGCTTGTCCCAGAACACCGGGGAGCTGTTTTTT,CASSLSQNTGELFF
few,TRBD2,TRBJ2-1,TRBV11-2,TGTGCCAGCAGCTCGACTAGCGGGGGATACAATGAGCAGTTCTTC,CASSSTSGGYNEQFF
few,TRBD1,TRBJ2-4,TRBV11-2,TGTGCCAGCAGCCTCGACAGGGGTCGGAACATTCAGTACTTC,CASSLDRGRNIQYF
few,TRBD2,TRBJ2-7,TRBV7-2,TGTGCCAGCAGCCCGACCGGGAGGGCGTCCGAGCAGTACTTC,CASSPTGRASEQYF
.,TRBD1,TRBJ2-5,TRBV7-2,TGTGCCAGCAGCTCGAACCCCCTAGGGGGCGAGACCCAGTACTTC,CASSSNPLGGETQYF
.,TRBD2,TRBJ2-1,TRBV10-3,TGTGCCGCCCAGCGGGAGAGTGTAAATGAGCAGTTCTTC,CAAQRESVNEQFF
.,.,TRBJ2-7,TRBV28,TGTGCCAGCAGTGAGTACGAGCAGTACTTC,CASSEYEQYF
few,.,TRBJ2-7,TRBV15,TGTGCCACCAGCAGAGATATTGGCGGATTCTCCTACGAGCAGTACTTC,CATSRDIGGFSYEQYF
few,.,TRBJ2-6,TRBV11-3,TGTGCCAGCAGCTTGGCCGGGGCCAACGTCCTGACTTTC,CASSLAGANVLTF
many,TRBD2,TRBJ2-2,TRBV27,TGTGCCAGCAGTTTAGGGACTAGTAACACCGGGGAGCTGTTTTTT,CASSLGTSNTGELFF
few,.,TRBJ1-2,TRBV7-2,TGTGCCAGCAGCCCGAGGAGGGACCATTGGGGCTACACCTTC,CASSPRRDHWGYTF
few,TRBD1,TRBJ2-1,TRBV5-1,TGCGCCAGCAGCTTAGGGTCAGGGACAGGGAATGAGCAGTTCTTC,CASSLGSGTGNEQFF
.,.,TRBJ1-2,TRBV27,TGTGCCAGCAGCTCCGCGGGAAGCGGAGGCTACACCTTC,CASSSAGSGGYTF
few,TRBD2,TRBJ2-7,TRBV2,TGTGCCAGCAGTGAAAAGTTGGTCATAGCGGGAGTATACGAGCAGTACTTC,CASSEKLVIAGVYEQYF
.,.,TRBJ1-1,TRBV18,TGTGCCAGCTCACCACCGACAGCCCGACTGAACACTGAAGCTTTCTTT,CASSPPTARLNTEAFF
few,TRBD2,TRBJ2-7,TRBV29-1,TGCAGCGCCCGGGGAGCGGGGGGCTACGAGCAGTACTTC,CSARGAGGYEQYF
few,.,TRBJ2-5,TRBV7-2,TGTGCCAGCAGCCCAGTCGGGGGACAGCAAGAGACCCAGTACTTC,CASSPVGGQQETQYF
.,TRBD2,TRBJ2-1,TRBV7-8,TGTGCCAGCAGCAAGGGACTAGCGGGATACAATGAGCAGTTCTTC,CASSKGLAGYNEQFF
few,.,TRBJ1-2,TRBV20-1,TGCAGTGCCGTGCGGGGAAATGGCTACACCTTC,CSAVRGNGYTF
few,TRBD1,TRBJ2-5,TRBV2,TGTGCCAGCGATACAGGGGGTCGGGAGACCCAGTACTTC,CASDTGGRETQYF
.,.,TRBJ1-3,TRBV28,TGTGCCAGCAGTTTGGCCACCTCTGGAAACACCATATATTTT,CASSLATSGNTIYF
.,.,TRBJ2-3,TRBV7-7,TGTGCCAGCAGCAAAACAGGGAGCGCAGATACGCAGTATTTT,CASSKTGSADTQYF
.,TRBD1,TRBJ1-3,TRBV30,TGTGCCTGGAGATGGGGGACAGGGGAAGGAAACACCATATATTTT,CAWRWGTGEGNTIYF
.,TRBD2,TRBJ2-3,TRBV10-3,TGTGCCACCACAATAGCGGGACCCACAGATACGCAGTATTTT,CATTIAGPTDTQYF
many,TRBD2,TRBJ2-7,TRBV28,TGTGCCAGCAGTCCTTCCCTGACTAGCGGTTTCTACGAGCAGTACTTC,CASSPSLTSGFYEQYF
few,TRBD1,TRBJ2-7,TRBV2,TGTGCCAGCAGTGGGTCACACAGGGGATCCTACGAGCAGTACTTC,CASSGSHRGSYEQYF
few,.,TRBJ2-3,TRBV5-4,TGTGCCAGCAGCCCACAGCGGGCCACAGATACGCAGTATTTT,CASSPQRATDTQYF
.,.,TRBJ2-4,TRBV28,TGTGCCAGCAGTCAGACAGCCATCAGCATTCAGTACTTC,CASSQTAISIQYF
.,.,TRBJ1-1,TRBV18,TGTGCCAGCTCACCAAGGAGGGAGACTGAAGCTTTCTTT,CASSPRRETEAFF
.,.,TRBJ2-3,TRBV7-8,TGTGCCAGCAGCTTTGACAAGACTAGAAGCACAGATACGCAGTATTTT,CASSFDKTRSTDTQYF
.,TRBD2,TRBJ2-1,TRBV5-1,TGCGCCAGCAGCTTCGGGACTAGCGGGGGGGCTGAGCAGTTCTTC,CASSFGTSGGAEQFF
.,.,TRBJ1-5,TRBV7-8,TGTGCCAGCAGCACGGGACAACGGAATCAGCCCCAGCATTTT,CASSTGQRNQPQHF
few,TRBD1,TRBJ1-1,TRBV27,TGTGCCAGCAGTTTATCGGGACAGTTGAACACTGAAGCTTTCTTT,CASSLSGQLNTEAFF
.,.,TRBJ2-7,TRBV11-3,TGTGCCAGCAGCTTGGGCGCCAGGGAATTTGACGAGCAGTACTTC,CASSLGAREFDEQYF